The rows below give T cell receptor beta chains drawn from one sample of a study of blood T cell repertoires in COVID-19. Sequencing used immunoSEQ multiplex PCR; TCRdb keeps in-frame clones, though not all of them. This sample has under 300,000 clones, with just under 85% found just once. The source material was peripheral blood. The receptors shown here come from a woman aged 60-75 years with active or convalescent COVID-19. The conserved cysteine and the conserved F or W are not part of the CDR3 here. The order of the fields is J gene, V gene, CDR3 protein.

j_call: TRBJ2-2; v_call: TRBV6-5; cdr3_aa: ASSPLVRATGELF
j_call: TRBJ2-2; v_call: TRBV19; cdr3_aa: ASSIGGSYTGELF
j_call: TRBJ2-3; v_call: TRBV2; cdr3_aa: ASGRGWKADTQY
j_call: TRBJ1-2; v_call: TRBV13; cdr3_aa: ASSFGGGTNYGYT
j_call: TRBJ2-5; v_call: TRBV11-3; cdr3_aa: ASSLGQGVQETQY
j_call: TRBJ2-3; v_call: TRBV7-2; cdr3_aa: ASSLDYPTDTQY
j_call: TRBJ2-5; v_call: TRBV9; cdr3_aa: ASSVDLVGGVETQY
j_call: TRBJ2-3; v_call: TRBV10-3; cdr3_aa: AISESGRGTDTQY
j_call: TRBJ1-2; v_call: TRBV13; cdr3_aa: ASSPQALGYT
j_call: TRBJ2-5; v_call: TRBV24-1; cdr3_aa: ATSDLGRTGIETQY
j_call: TRBJ2-7; v_call: TRBV18; cdr3_aa: ASSPAGGDYEQY
j_call: TRBJ2-2; v_call: TRBV7-6; cdr3_aa: ASSLAGGPDTGELF
j_call: TRBJ1-1; v_call: TRBV5-1; cdr3_aa: ASSLRASKDTEAF
j_call: TRBJ2-5; v_call: TRBV6-5; cdr3_aa: ASSYSGTGGLETQY
j_call: TRBJ2-2; v_call: TRBV5-4; cdr3_aa: ASSRSGGAYTGELF
j_call: TRBJ1-4; v_call: TRBV18; cdr3_aa: ASSRTDPLNEKLF